This TCR beta chain was sequenced for a study of blood T cell repertoires in COVID-19 (dated by TCRdb to the early 2020s). In terms of the full investigation: Collaborator samples came from the United States, Italy and Spain and covered acute and convalescent phases of COVID-19. Subjects who had been exposed to COVID-19, were actively infected with it, or had recovered from it provided the deeply sampled blood TCRbeta repertoires that made up the dataset. The repertoires were made available in a free public database intended to serve as a resource for research on the immune response to SARS-CoV-2. Samples were obtained from the ongoing ImmuneRACE study (first 160 participants) and from 950 to 1,500 subjects provided by 6 global collaborators. Where available, HLA class I and class II types were taken from metadata supplied by the sample provider and were not determined by assay-based typing. A de-identified subject ID, COVID-19 status, age in years and sex were almost always included in the sample metadata. The material from the prospective study consisted of cDNA or gDNA derived from T cells, B-cell-depleted T cells, or PBMCs.

Enrolling through a virtual design, the prospective study's participants ranged in age from about 18 to 100 years and lived across around 25 United States geographic areas. In the prospective study, participants were assigned to cohorts based on the clinical history participants reported in a screening survey and a study questionnaire. Mobile phlebotomists in the prospective study collected whole blood, serum and a nasopharyngeal or oropharyngeal swab from every participant. Over a roughly two-month period, participants in the prospective study had the option of providing additional blood draws and questionnaires. Blood samples from the prospective study were shipped frozen or at room temperature prior to DNA extraction. Including cysteine and phenylalanine, the CDR3 has 14 amino acids. Only the CDR3 portion is preserved as DNA: 42 bases, with reading frame beginning at the first base. V and J are truncated by 5 bases and 0 bases respectively, leaving an intervening sequence of 11 bases. CDR1 MNHNY and CDR2 SVGAGI are derived from the germline V gene (reference sequence).

Points the paper makes about the study in general: The quantity of clinical and demographic metadata differed by source and by participant and was supplied without curation.

Concerning this clone: Its binding antigen is unknown. The input lacks base qualities; no much larger clone sits a single base away.

The immunoSEQ Assay, a bias-controlled multiplex PCR, was used to amplify TCRbeta CDR3 regions from genomic DNA. Turning to the authors' computational methods: Nucleated cell counts per sample were estimated from amplification of reference gene primers within the assay. Sequence reads were collapsed and filtered to measure the absolute abundance of every unique TCRbeta CDR3 rearrangement. For each sample, productive Simpson clonality was calculated as the square root of Simpson's diversity index over productive rearrangements. The table was pulled from immuneACCESS by TCRdb, which kept in-frame rearrangements only. Such tables lose some clones; where checked, under half of the loss comes from unresolved V genes, and the rest has no known cause. V and J calls and clone size come straight from that table; D and trimming were deduced from the DNA. The sample table shows roughly 250,000 clones, and roughly 88% are seen once. Of the sample, roughly 1.2% is held by the ten largest clones.

This TCR derives from a woman aged 40 to 50 with acute COVID-19. Sequenced material: PBMCs or T cells enriched from blood (not recorded which). This receptor chain uses TRBV6-6 and TRBJ2-7, with the D segment identity uncertain. The bases read TGTGCCAGCAGTAACCCCCCGAGCTCCTACGAGCAGTACTTC. Translated, this is CASSNPPSSYEQYF.